This TCR beta chain was documented in a study of shared clonotypes between healthy human individuals. Repertoires were generated with immunoSEQ multiplex PCR, while TCRdb's copy carries only in-frame clones and drops some. Counted here are 2 million to 3 million clones, 93% occurring once; the ten biggest clones make up roughly 0.39%. The germline V gene encodes CDR1 SGHAT and CDR2 FQNNGV. The ends were cut back, 1 base at V and 8 bases at J, with 12 bases in the middle. The CDR3 consists of 14 residues. Study observations and caveats: Clonotypes shared by all four sorted-subset donors had higher generation probabilities than non-shared clonotypes.

In regard to this clone: The antigen remains undetermined.

Sample: naive CD4+ T cells from PBMCs. Subset noted: CD45RA+ positively selected. The clonotype originates from a man between 18 and 29 years old in good health. Some clones in this sample may be carry-over from other donors' samples. The gene calls are TRBV11-2 and TRBJ2-1; TRBD2 is a possible D gene (5 bases). CDR3 DNA: TGTGCCAGCAGCTTAGTTGGAGGACTGTATGAGCAGTTCTTC. The encoded protein is CASSLVGGLYEQFF.